This TCR beta chain was retrieved from a study of identical twins. TCRdb recomputed calls from the 5' RACE reads with MiXCR, one row per CDR3 protein. The data contain 300,000 to 350,000 distinct CDR3 sequences, around an eighth of them singletons. Findings and limits, study-wide: Zero-insertion findings could be partly confounded by invariant cells (MAIT and iNKT cells). There were fewer insertions in abundant cord blood beta clonotypes, but memory repertoires showed no such pattern.

The CDR3 extends over 11 amino acids. The ends were cut back, 7 bases at V and 1 base at J, with 4 bases in the middle. Per the germline V gene, CDR1 is SEHNR and CDR2 is FQNEAQ (reference sequence). Points on this clonotype: As yet, its antigen is unknown. This may come from a read error, since a much larger clone is one base off.

The data also belong to a second study, concerning yellow fever vaccine responses in identical twins. That paper notes: Vaccine T cell responses of twins reportedly seemed partly convergent and partly personalized.

This clonotype originated in a woman aged 18-29 years in good health. The chain uses TRBV7-9 and TRBJ1-1, with D unresolved. The sample taken for sequencing was CD8+ T cells sorted from blood. CDR3 coding DNA: TGTGCCAGCAAAGGGAACACTGAAGCTTTCTTT. This translates into CASKGNTEAFF.